This T cell receptor (beta chain) derives from a study of graft-versus-host responses after intestinal transplantation. Study-level background: Those transplanted obtained multivisceral, liver-intestinal, or isolated intestinal grafts. The study gave all recipients anti-thymocyte globulin induction, then tacrolimus and steroids for 2 to 3 years.

Measured with immunoSEQ multiplex PCR; TCRdb has only the in-frame clones, and not every one. The sample yields around 110,000 clones, just over 90% seen once. Germline V gene data show CDR1 as SGHDT and CDR2 as YYEEEE. V shed 3 bases and J 3 bases; nucleotides not matched to a gene: 1. CDR3 length equals 15 residues. This clone occurred a few times. Its specificity is not known. This specimen was unstimulated CD4+ T cells sorted from spleen or lymph node cells, taken before intestinal transplant. The TCR was taken from a human donor who received an intestinal transplant. The chain links TRBV5-6 to TRBJ1-6; 9 bases agree with TRBD1. Here the CDR3 DNA reads TGTGCCAGCAGCTACAGGGGGCTCTATAATTCACCCCTCCACTTT. It specifies CASSYRGLYNSPLHF.